Below are 16 T cell receptor beta chains sequenced from a single sample in a study of T cells in Graves' hyperthyroidism and ophthalmopathy. Template material for amplifying TCR beta CDR3 regions consisted of RNA transcripts. A set of HTBI primers served as the primers for a first-round RT-PCR of the TCR CDR3. TCRdb fed the multiplex PCR reads into MiXCR, producing one record per CDR3 protein. This table holds about 350,000 distinct CDR3 sequences, approximately 18% found once. Sequenced: blood. Every receptor here comes from a woman in her 30s with Graves' hyperthyroidism that later progressed to Graves' ophthalmopathy.

The rearrangement links TRBV18 to TRBJ2-5, with D possibly being TRBD1 or TRBD2 (6 bases each). The CDR3 has 14 residues. Germline V gene data show CDR1 as KGHSH and CDR2 as LQKENI. The V end lost 7 bases, the J end lost 5 bases, and 17 bases lay between the germline ends. CDR3 sequence: CASCFSGGAETQYF. In nucleotides, the CDR3 is TGTGCCAGCTGTTTTTCCGGGGGCGCCGAGACCCAGTACTTC.

This clonotype was counted only a few times. The chain carries TRBV15 and TRBJ2-2; D is unresolved. This CDR3 comprises 16 residues. The germline V gene encodes CDR1 LNHNV and CDR2 YYDKDF (reference sequence). Trimming stripped 5 bases from V and 1 base from J, with 14 bases between. The CDR3 region is CATSPRDYLNTGELFF. In nucleotides, the CDR3 is TGTGCCACCAGCCCAAGGGATTACCTGAACACCGGGGAGCTGTTTTTT. Looking up the rest from reference TRBV15 and TRBJ2-2 gives the full variable domain: DAMVIQNPRYQVTQFGKPVTLSCSQTLNHNVMYWYQQKSSQAPKLLFHYYDKDFNNEADTPDNFQSRRPNTSFCFLDIRSPGLGDTAMYLCATSPRDYLNTGELFFGEGSRLTVL.

This clonotype was recorded at least ten times. The chain uses TRBV28 and TRBJ1-2, with a weak D call TRBD1 (5 bases). CDR1 and CDR2 from the germline V gene are MDHEN and SYDVKM. The V and J ends lost 7 bases and 6 bases respectively, with 18 bases between them. This CDR3 region has 14 residues. CDR3 sequence: CASTGTASTDGYTF. For the CDR3, the DNA is TGTGCCAGCACCGGGACGGCCAGTACCGATGGCTACACCTTC.

This clonotype was seen at least ten times. V gene TRBV6-1 combines with J gene TRBJ1-1; D not certain. Germline lookup yields CDR1 MNHNS and CDR2 SASEGT. V shed 5 bases and J shed 0 bases, with 10 bases lying between them. The CDR3 is made up of 14 amino acids. The CDR3, as DNA: TGTGCCAGCAGTTATCGGAGAATGAACACTGAAGCTTTCTTT. It specifies CASSYRRMNTEAFF.

Turning to this clonotype: This may be a read error, as it is one base from a much larger clone. V usage is TRBV28 and J usage is TRBJ2-1, with D unresolved. The CDR3 totals 15 residues. Germline-derived CDR1 and CDR2 are MDHEN and SYDVKM. The V and J ends lost 2 bases and 2 bases respectively, with 10 bases between them. The chain's CDR3 is CASSLRSIAYNEQFF. The CDR3 DNA reads as TGTGCCAGCAGTTTACGCAGTATCGCCTACAATGAGCAGTTCTTC.

Ten or more counts support this clonotype. The genes are TRBV20-1 and TRBJ2-1, with D tentatively TRBD1 or TRBD2 (5 bases each). The CDR3 has 14 amino acids. Germline lookup yields CDR1 DFQATT and CDR2 SNEGSKA (reference sequence). With 5 bases removed from V and 4 bases from J, the gap between germline ends came to 15 bases. The CDR3 nucleotides read TGCAGTGCTTCGGACAACGAGGGTTACAATGAGCAGTTCTTC. Its translation is CSASDNEGYNEQFF.

V and J are TRBV30 and TRBJ1-5, with D maybe TRBD1 (6 bases). The CDR3 consists of 13 residues. The germline CDR1 and CDR2 sequences are GTSNPN and SVGIG (reference sequence). The germline V and J ends were trimmed by 5 bases and 11 bases, with 19 bases remaining between them. The CDR3 bases are TGTGCCTGGGGGGACACCGGGGGGGGGACCCAGCATTTT. Protein: CAWGDTGGGTQHF.

This clonotype was seen many times. The chain uses TRBV9 and TRBJ2-7; D perhaps matches TRBD2 (5 bases). V lost 3 bases and J lost 3, with 22 bases in between. The germline V gene has CDR1 SGDLS and CDR2 YYNGEE. The CDR3 runs to 17 residues. As DNA, the CDR3 is TGTGCCAGCAGCGCCAACCCGGGGTCAGCAGTAGACTACGAGCAGTACTTC. Translation gives CASSANPGSAVDYEQYF.

This clonotype was detected only a few times. CDR3 loop: CASSVGWQGDQPQHF. The CDR3 DNA follows: TGTGCCAGCAGCGTAGGTTGGCAGGGTGATCAGCCCCAGCATTTT. V is TRBV9 and J is TRBJ1-5; D perhaps matches TRBD1 (5 bases). The V end was cut by 0 bases, the J end by 5 bases, with 12 bases between. The CDR3 is 15 residues long. CDR1 is SGDLS, CDR2 YYNGEE, per germline. Combining the CDR3 with reference TRBV9 and TRBJ1-5 gives the whole variable domain DSGVTQTPKHLITATGQRVTLRCSPRSGDLSVYWYQQSLDQGLQFLIQYYNGEERAKGNILERFSAQQFPDLHSELNLSSLELGDSALYFCASSVGWQGDQPQHFGDGTRLSIL.

J is TRBJ1-3 and V is TRBV9; D may be TRBD1 (5 bases). The CDR3 has 16 amino acids. The V end lost 4 bases, the J end lost 4 bases, and 18 bases lay between the germline ends. The V gene's germline CDR1 is SGDLS and CDR2 YYNGEE. CDR3 residues: CASSSRPGRDGNTIYF. CDR3 nucleotides: TGTGCCAGCAGCTCGAGACCGGGTCGGGACGGAAACACCATATATTTT.

This clonotype has a count of ten or more. The chain joins TRBV27 to TRBJ2-5; possibly TRBD1 or TRBD2 for D (5 bases each). The CDR3 covers 13 residues. V was cut by 6 bases and J by 4 bases, with 12 bases left in between. Germline assignment: CDR1 MNHEY and CDR2 SMNVEV (reference sequence). The CDR3 spells CASSLRGVETQYF. CDR3 coding DNA: TGTGCCAGCAGCCTGAGGGGCGTAGAGACCCAGTACTTC.

The CDR3 sequence: CASSLAGGVDEQFF. The CDR3 DNA reads as TGTGCCAGCAGCTTAGCGGGGGGGGTTGATGAGCAGTTCTTC. V gene TRBV7-6 combines with J gene TRBJ2-1; TRBD2 matches 7 bases. This CDR3 region has 14 residues. J gave up 8 bases and V 0 bases, and 4 bases lay outside the gene matches. The germline V gene encodes CDR1 SGHVS and CDR2 FNYEAQ.

This clonotype was seen many times. This may come from a read error, since a much larger clone is one base off. The chain has TRBV2 and TRBJ2-1; 7 bases agree with TRBD1. CDR1 and CDR2 (germline): SNHLY, FYNNEI. The J segment lost 12 bases and the V segment lost 3 bases, leaving 14 bases of the junction unmatched. The CDR3 loop spans 15 amino acids. DNA of the CDR3: TGTGCCAGCAGTGATATCGGACAGGACTTTGGTGGGCAGTTCTTC. Amino acid sequence: CASSDIGQDFGGQFF.

Many counts were recorded for this clonotype. This chain uses TRBV10-3 with TRBJ2-7; D ambiguous. CDR1 is ENHRY and CDR2 is SYGVKD in the germline V gene. This CDR3 region has 11 residues. V dropped 4 bases and J dropped 0 bases, with 1 base sitting between them. CDR3 region: CAISGSYEQYF. For the CDR3, the DNA is TGTGCCATCAGTGGCTCCTACGAGCAGTACTTC.

This clonotype occurred many times. The chain uses TRBV30 and TRBJ2-7; 8 positions agree with TRBD1. CDR1 is GTSNPN and CDR2 is SVGIG in the germline V gene (reference sequence). J lost 5 bases, V lost 4 bases, and 10 bases had no gene match. The CDR3 is 14 residues long. CDR3 sequence reads: CAWKGTGTIHEQYF. The CDR3 DNA reads TGTGCCTGGAAGGGGACAGGCACTATCCACGAGCAGTACTTC.

This chain joins TRBV6-5 and TRBJ1-6; TRBD1 might be the D (6 bases). Trimming stripped 0 bases from V and 7 bases from J, with 16 bases between. Germline CDR1 and CDR2: MNHEY and SVGAGI. This CDR3 contains 17 residues. CDR3 sequence: CASSYSTGGGANSPLHF. For the CDR3, the DNA is TGTGCCAGCAGTTACTCGACGGGGGGGGGGGCGAATTCACCCCTCCACTTT.